Listed here is a single T cell receptor beta chain. This sample stems from a study of T cells expressing NK-cell markers. TCRdb reprocessed the 5' RACE reads and keeps a single row for each CDR3 protein, giving no DNA. This sample's clone table lists under 500,000 distinct CDR3 sequences. The CDR3 spans 14 residues. This TCR was recovered from a woman aged 18 to 75 in good health. This sequence joins TRBV12-3 or TRBV12-4 and TRBJ2-1. The specimen sequenced was blood T cells: a sorted CD56 or NKG2C T cell subset, CD4+ or CD8+ T cells, or bulk PBMC T cells (not recorded which). Here the CDR3 reads CASSPQSSYNEQFF.